One and the same sample provided the 23 T cell receptor beta chains below, sequenced in a study of T-cell reconstitution after alpha-beta-depleted transplantation in children. During its preparation, the TCRbeta library received unique molecular identifiers. MiXCR, applied by TCRdb to the PCR reads, yields one record per CDR3 protein. The sample includes roughly 300,000 distinct CDR3 sequences, roughly 10% of them seen just once. Source: peripheral blood, taken 180 days after TCRalphabeta/CD19-depleted stem cell transplant. These receptor sequences come from a male patient aged 2-9 years who had a stem cell transplant for chronic granulomatous disease, so the T cells may come from the graft donor.

This clonotype has a handful of counts. A much larger clone differs by one base, so this may be a read error. The chain uses TRBV5-1 and TRBJ2-4; 9 bases align to TRBD1. V lost 3 bases to trimming and J lost 2 bases; unmatched junction nucleotides: 6. From germline, CDR1 is SGHRS and CDR2 YFSETQ. This CDR3 region has 16 residues. The CDR3 here is CASSSDRGRTKNIQYF. CDR3 sequence (DNA): TGCGCCAGCAGCTCGGACAGGGGACGGACCAAAAACATTCAGTACTTC.

This clonotype was found many times. The chain employs TRBV20-1 and TRBJ2-1, with 10 bases aligning to TRBD1. Looked up from germline, CDR1 is DFQATT and CDR2 is SNEGSKA (reference sequence). This CDR3 contains 15 residues. Trimming took 0 bases from V and 3 from J; bases not matched to a gene: 2. The CDR3 is CSARDGQGDYNEQFF. CDR3 sequence (DNA): TGCAGTGCTAGAGATGGACAGGGGGACTACAATGAGCAGTTCTTC.

This clonotype was counted between two and nine times. This chain uses TRBV7-8 with TRBJ2-3, with 7 bases aligning to TRBD1. Germline V gene data show CDR1 as SGHVS and CDR2 as FQNEAQ. V shed 6 bases, J shed 0 bases, and the junction held 12 bases outside the gene matches. CDR3 length equals 17 residues. CDR3 sequence: CASRIHRGQTSTDTQYF. In DNA form, the CDR3 reads TGTGCCAGCAGGATACACCGGGGACAGACTAGCACAGATACGCAGTATTTT. The complete variable domain, with remaining parts taken from reference TRBV7-8 and TRBJ2-3, reads GAGVSQSPRYKVAKRGQDVALRCDPISGHVSLFWYQQALGQGPEFLTYFQNEAQLDKSGLPSDRFFAERPEGSVSTLKIQRTQQEDSAVYLCASRIHRGQTSTDTQYFGPGTRLTVL.

This clonotype came up many times. The chain couples TRBV6-2 or TRBV6-3 to TRBJ1-2; unclear D gene. V gave up 4 bases and J gave up 3 bases, with 15 bases separating them. Germline V lookup: CDR1 MNHEY, CDR2 SVGEGT. This CDR3 has 15 residues. The CDR3 DNA is TGTGCCAGCAGTTCCCCGACACTACCGGACTATGGCTACACCTTC. This gives the protein CASSSPTLPDYGYTF.

Many counts were recorded for this clonotype. This chain connects TRBV11-3 to TRBJ2-7; the D gene is possibly TRBD1 (5 bases). Looked up from germline, CDR1 is SGHNT and CDR2 is YENEEA. There are 13 residues in the CDR3. V dropped 5 bases and J dropped 3 bases, with 11 bases sitting between them. The CDR3 DNA reads as TGTGCCAGCAGCCCCACTGACAGCTACGAGCAGTACTTC. Its protein is CASSPTDSYEQYF.

At least ten counts were recorded for this clonotype. This chain joins TRBV7-2 and TRBJ2-2; no clear D. Trimming shortened V by 3 bases and J by 4 bases, and 27 bases separated the two germline ends. CDR1 and CDR2 from the germline V gene are SGHTA and FQGNSA. The CDR3 covers 20 residues. CDR3 bases: TGTGCCAGCAGCTTCGCTGGTCGGTCGCCCGGCCCTGAACGCACCGGGGAGCTGTTTTTT. Its translation: CASSFAGRSPGPERTGELFF.

This clonotype has ten or more counts. The CDR3 loop reads CASSPRTSGGSTGELFF. The CDR3 DNA follows: TGTGCCAGCAGCCCAAGGACTAGCGGAGGGAGTACCGGGGAGCTGTTTTTT. The V and J genes are TRBV7-3 and TRBJ2-2; 10 bases fit TRBD2. Germline V gene lookup returns CDR1 SGHTA and CDR2 FQGTGA. The length of the CDR3 is 17 residues. Trimming removed 5 bases from V and 5 bases from J; junction bases left unmatched: 11.

This clonotype was seen only a few times. This chain connects TRBV3-1 to TRBJ2-7; 7 bases align to TRBD1. V lost 3 bases to trimming and J lost 1 base; unmatched junction nucleotides: 6. The CDR3 contains 15 residues. Germline assignment: CDR1 LGHDT and CDR2 YNNKEL (reference sequence). CDR3 region: CASSHDRVRSYEQYF. Written as DNA, the CDR3 is TGTGCCAGCAGCCACGACAGGGTGAGGTCCTACGAGCAGTACTTC.

This clonotype occurred many times. The chain combines TRBV6-5 with TRBJ2-3; D not resolved. Per the germline V gene, CDR1 is MNHEY and CDR2 is SVGAGI. The CDR3 runs to 14 residues. V shed 2 bases and J shed 0 bases, with 6 bases lying between them. The CDR3 spells CASSYVQSTDTQYF. The CDR3 nucleotides are TGTGCCAGCAGTTACGTACAGAGCACAGATACGCAGTATTTT.

The sample holds many counts of this clonotype. The V call is TRBV12-3 or TRBV12-4, the J call TRBJ2-1; 8 bases map to TRBD2. V trimming: 1 base; J trimming: 14 bases; junction bases outside the gene matches: 10. This CDR3 region has 14 residues. The CDR3 loop reads CASSLGGGPRLKFF. CDR3 nucleotide sequence: TGTGCCAGCAGTTTAGGCGGGGGGCCGAGGTTGAAGTTCTTC.

This clonotype has a count of ten or more. J is TRBJ2-7 and V is TRBV5-8; TRBD1 agrees at 8 bases. The CDR3 spans 15 residues. With V trimmed by 6 bases and J by 2 bases, 10 bases remained unmatched. Germline V lookup: CDR1 SGHTS, CDR2 YDEGEE. The CDR3 loop reads CASTYSGTGPYEQYF. CDR3 DNA sequence: TGTGCCAGCACCTACTCCGGGACAGGACCCTACGAGCAGTACTTC.

This clonotype has a count of ten or more. The genes are TRBV18 and TRBJ2-5; D is possibly TRBD1 (6 bases). CDR1 is KGHSH and CDR2 is LQKENI in the germline V gene. Trimming cost V 2 bases and J 4 bases, with 14 bases left between them. The CDR3 is 15 amino acids. The CDR3 sequence: CASSPNRARGETQYF. Written as DNA, the CDR3 is TGTGCCAGCTCACCAAACCGGGCCAGGGGAGAGACCCAGTACTTC.

At least ten counts were recorded for this clonotype. The chain carries TRBV12-3 or TRBV12-4 and TRBJ2-1; D uncertain. This CDR3 contains 14 residues. Between the trimmed V and J ends, which lost 2 bases and 6 bases, there was a span of 11 bases. The CDR3 protein is CASSLRLFSNEQFF. The CDR3 bases are TGTGCCAGCAGTTTAAGGCTATTTAGCAATGAGCAGTTCTTC.

The table lists this clonotype with many counts. The chain recombines TRBV3-1 with TRBJ2-7, with 7 bases matching TRBD2. Germline V gives CDR1 LGHDT, CDR2 YNNKEL (reference sequence). V was clipped by 0 bases and J by 5 bases; unmatched bases: 10. The length of the CDR3 is 16 residues. The CDR3 DNA is TGTGCCAGCAGCCAAGATAGGGAGGGCCCAAACGACGAGCAGTACTTC. The encoded protein is CASSQDREGPNDEQYF.

At least ten counts were recorded for this clonotype. The chain carries TRBV6-1 and TRBJ2-5, with 8 bases that match TRBD2. V gave up 4 bases and J gave up 5 bases; unmatched junction bases: 9. CDR3 length: 15 amino acids. Germline V lookup: CDR1 MNHNS, CDR2 SASEGT. The CDR3 DNA reads as TGTGCCAGCAGTGTCTCGGGACTAGACTCGGAGACCCAGTACTTC. Encoded protein: CASSVSGLDSETQYF.

This clonotype showed up many times. The gene calls are TRBV7-2 and TRBJ1-1, with a tentative D call TRBD1 (5 bases). V shed 1 base and J shed 1 base, with 10 bases lying between them. The CDR3 consists of 15 residues. Germline assignment: CDR1 SGHTA and CDR2 FQGNSA. The CDR3 protein is CASSLDGAKNTEAFF. The CDR3 region has the DNA TGTGCCAGCAGCTTAGATGGGGCTAAGAACACTGAAGCTTTCTTT.

This clonotype has ten or more counts. The rearrangement links TRBV7-9 to TRBJ1-2; 7 positions match TRBD1. The CDR3 is 13 residues long. V dropped 5 bases and J dropped 5; count of bases not matched to a gene: 5. Germline V gene sequence: CDR1 SEHNR, CDR2 FQNEAQ (reference sequence). CDR3 residues: CASSTQGPYGYTF. In DNA, the CDR3 is TGTGCCAGCAGCACACAGGGGCCTTATGGCTACACCTTC. Full variable domain (missing parts from reference TRBV7-9 and TRBJ1-2): DTGVSQNPRHKITKRGQNVTFRCDPISEHNRLYWYRQTLGQGPEFLTYFQNEAQLEKSRLLSDRFSAERPKGSFSTLEIQRTEQGDSAMYLCASSTQGPYGYTFGSGTRLTVV.

This chain connects TRBV28 to TRBJ1-3; D is uncertain. The V end was cut by 1 base, the J end by 10 bases, with 8 bases between. From germline, CDR1 is MDHEN and CDR2 SYDVKM. The CDR3 extends over 12 amino acids. The CDR3, as DNA: TGTGCCAGCAGTTTATCCGAGACAACCATATATTTT. As protein: CASSLSETTIYF.

This clonotype appeared many times. This chain connects TRBV30 to TRBJ2-2; a weak D match, TRBD2 (5 bases). The germline V and J ends were trimmed by 3 bases and 1 base, with 6 bases remaining between them. This CDR3 is built from 13 residues. Germline V lookup: CDR1 GTSNPN, CDR2 SVGIG (reference sequence). CDR3 region: CAWRRGNTGELFF. In nucleotides, the CDR3 is TGTGCCTGGAGACGGGGGAACACCGGGGAGCTGTTTTTT.

Many counts were recorded for this clonotype. This chain uses TRBV4-2 with TRBJ2-1; D not certain. The CDR3 contains 13 residues. V was clipped by 4 bases and J by 8 bases, with 12 bases between them. Germline CDR1 and CDR2: LGHNA and YNFKEQ. The CDR3 coding sequence is TGTGCCAGCAGCCCCTCGGCTCTCCATGAGCAGTTCTTC. The encoded protein is CASSPSALHEQFF.

This clonotype was seen ten or more times. This chain uses TRBV12-3 or TRBV12-4 with TRBJ1-4; 9 positions agree with TRBD1. V lost 6 bases to trimming and J lost 10 bases; unmatched junction nucleotides: 12. The CDR3 runs 15 residues. The CDR3 bases are TGTGCCAGCAGCGTTAAAACAGGGGGCAAGCGAAAACTGTTTTTT. This translates into CASSVKTGGKRKLFF.

The CDR3 region is CASSSRQGGTLHTRDTQYF. DNA for the CDR3: TGTGCCAGCAGCTCAAGACAGGGGGGCACCCTTCACACACGAGATACGCAGTATTTT. V and J are TRBV5-6 and TRBJ2-3, with TRBD1 identical over 9 bases. The CDR3 spans 19 residues. V lost 3 bases and J lost 5; bases outside the gene matches: 19. Germline CDR1 and CDR2: SGHDT and YYEEEE.

This clonotype was found many times. The chain joins TRBV11-2 to TRBJ1-1; TRBD1 matches at 8 bases. The CDR3 extends over 14 amino acids. V was clipped by 5 bases and J by 7 bases; unmatched bases: 9. Germline lookup yields CDR1 SGHAT and CDR2 FQNNGV. The CDR3: CASSAGTGLSEAFF. The CDR3 bases are TGTGCCAGCAGCGCAGGGACAGGACTCAGTGAAGCTTTCTTT.